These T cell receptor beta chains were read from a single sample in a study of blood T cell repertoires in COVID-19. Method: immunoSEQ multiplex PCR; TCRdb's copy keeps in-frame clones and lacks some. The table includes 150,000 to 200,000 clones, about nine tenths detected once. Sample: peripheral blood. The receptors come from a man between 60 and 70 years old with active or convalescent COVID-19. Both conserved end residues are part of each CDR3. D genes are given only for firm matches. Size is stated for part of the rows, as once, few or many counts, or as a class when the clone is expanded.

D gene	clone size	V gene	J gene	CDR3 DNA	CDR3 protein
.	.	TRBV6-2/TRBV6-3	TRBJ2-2	TGTGCCAGCAGTTCTCAGACACACACCGGGGAGCTGTTTTTT	CASSSQTHTGELFF
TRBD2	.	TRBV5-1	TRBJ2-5	TGCGCCAGCAGTTCTCGACTAGCGCAGTACCAAGAGACCCAGTACTTC	CASSSRLAQYQETQYF
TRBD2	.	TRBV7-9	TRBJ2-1	TGTGCCAGCAGCTATAGCGGGGGGCCCTTCTCTGAGCAGTTCTTC	CASSYSGGPFSEQFF
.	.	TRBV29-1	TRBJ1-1	TGCAGCGGAGAAGGGGTGGGCACTGAAGCTTTCTTT	CSGEGVGTEAFF
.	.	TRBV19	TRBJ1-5	TGTGCCAGTAGCCCCTTGATCACGGGCAATCAGCCCCAGCATTTT	CASSPLITGNQPQHF
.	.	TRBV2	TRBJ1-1	TGTGCCAGCACCCCGGGTCCTCAGAACACTGAAGCTTTCTTT	CASTPGPQNTEAFF
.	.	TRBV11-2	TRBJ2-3	TGTGCCAGCAGCTTAGACGGGGGGCGCTTCTTTGATACGCAGTATTTT	CASSLDGGRFFDTQYF
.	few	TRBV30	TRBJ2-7	TGTGCCTGGAGTGTAGGTGGGGCAGGGTACTACGAGCAGTACTTC	CAWSVGGAGYYEQYF
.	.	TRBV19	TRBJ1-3	TGTGCCAGTAGTATCGACCCAGGGTACTCTGGAAACACCATATATTTT	CASSIDPGYSGNTIYF
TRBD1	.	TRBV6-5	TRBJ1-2	TGTGCCAGCAGCAAGGAGCCGGGACAGGGTTACGGCTACACCTTC	CASSKEPGQGYGYTF
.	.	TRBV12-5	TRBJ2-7	TGTGCTAGTGGTTTGGTACGTTTGCCGGGACACCTCTACGAGCAGTACTTC	CASGLVRLPGHLYEQYF